This T cell receptor beta chain was profiled in a study of blood T cell repertoires in COVID-19. Germline V gives CDR1 SGHRS, CDR2 YFSETQ. This CDR3 contains 16 residues. The V end lost 3 bases, the J end lost 0 bases, and 15 bases lay between the germline ends. In this sample, this clone turned up a few times. Here immunoSEQ multiplex PCR was the method, and the copy in TCRdb shows in-frame clones only, minus some. The table records roughly 440,000 clones, roughly 88% of them present only once. The rearrangement links TRBV5-1 to TRBJ1-1; TRBD1 might be the D (6 bases). The sequencing input was peripheral blood. This TCR derives from a woman in her forties or fifties with COVID-19, enrolled during active disease. The DNA of the CDR3 is TGCGCCAGCAGCTGGACAGCTAGATCCATGAACACTGAAGCTTTCTTT. It translates to CASSWTARSMNTEAFF.